This T cell receptor beta chain was found in a study of early T cells in non-severe SARS-CoV-2 infection. In the study overall: RNA in bulk from unsorted whole blood was sequenced, and chains were unpaired. General study results and limits: Clonotype matching in VDJdb favored anti-spike CD8 responses and did not capture private and CD4 specificities.

For this clonotype: Its antigen is unknown.

CDR1 and CDR2 from the germline V gene are SGHRS and YFSETQ. This CDR3 comprises 12 residues. Trimming took 6 bases from V and 3 from J, leaving 7 bases between them. In the library, individual cDNA molecules carried attached unique molecular identifiers. Each CDR3 protein is one row after TCRdb ran MiXCR on the 5' RACE reads. The sample shows fewer than 35,000 distinct CDR3 sequences, around 7% of them seen only once. The specimen was whole blood. The sequence derives from an adult who was a healthcare worker with PCR-confirmed SARS-CoV-2 infection or an uninfected control (not recorded which). The J gene is TRBJ1-5, the V gene TRBV5-1; D not resolved. DNA for the CDR3: TGCGCCAGCAAAGAGAACAATCAGCCCCAGCATTTT. Amino acid sequence: CASKENNQPQHF.